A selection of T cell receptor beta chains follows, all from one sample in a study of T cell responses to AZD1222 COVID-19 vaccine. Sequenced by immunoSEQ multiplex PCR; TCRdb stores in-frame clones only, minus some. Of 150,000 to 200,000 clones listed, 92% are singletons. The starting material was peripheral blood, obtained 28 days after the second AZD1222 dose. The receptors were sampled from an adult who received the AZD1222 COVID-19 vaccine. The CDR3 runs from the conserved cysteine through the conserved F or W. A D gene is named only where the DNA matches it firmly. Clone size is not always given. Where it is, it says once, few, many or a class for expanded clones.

CASSPQGDGYGYTF,TGCGCCAGCAGCCCACAGGGAGATGGGTATGGCTACACCTTC,TRBJ1-2,.,TRBV4-1,.
CASSSGQNYGYTF,TGTGCCAGTAGTTCAGGACAGAACTATGGCTACACCTTC,TRBJ1-2,.,TRBV19,.
CATSSGVDYGYTF,TGTGCCACCAGCAGCGGGGTCGACTATGGCTACACCTTC,TRBJ1-2,.,TRBV15,.
CASSPAGGGSPLHF,TGTGCCAGCTCACCGGCGGGGGGGGGATCACCCCTCCACTTT,TRBJ1-6,.,TRBV18,.
CASSYRKGPDAFF,TGCGCCAGCAGCTATCGAAAGGGTCCCGACGCTTTCTTT,TRBJ1-1,.,TRBV5-1,.
CASSPRVDQPQHF,TGTGCCAGCAGCCCCAGGGTGGATCAGCCCCAGCATTTT,TRBJ1-5,.,TRBV7-9,.
CASSRGASTDTQYF,TGTGCCAGCAGCCGTGGGGCCAGCACAGATACGCAGTATTTT,TRBJ2-3,.,TRBV7-9,.
CSVATVMNTEAFF,TGCAGCGTTGCGACAGTCATGAACACTGAAGCTTTCTTT,TRBJ1-1,.,TRBV29-1,.
CASGTGTAGEKLFF,TGCGCCAGCGGGACCGGGACGGCTGGGGAAAAACTGTTTTTT,TRBJ1-4,.,TRBV5-1,.
CASSMGGGSDQPQHF,TGTGCCAGTAGTATGGGGGGAGGGTCGGATCAGCCCCAGCATTTT,TRBJ1-5,.,TRBV19,.
CASSPEATANYGYTF,TGTGCCAGCTCACCCGAGGCCACAGCTAACTATGGCTACACCTTC,TRBJ1-2,.,TRBV18,few
CAISESSGGRNEQYF,TGTGCCATCAGTGAGTCGTCTGGGGGGAGAAACGAGCAGTACTTC,TRBJ2-7,.,TRBV10-3,.
CSASLYTEAFF,TGCAGTGCTTCCTTATACACTGAAGCTTTCTTT,TRBJ1-1,.,TRBV20-1,.
CASSIQTDLYGYTF,TGCGCCAGCAGCATACAAACGGACTTGTATGGCTACACCTTC,TRBJ1-2,.,TRBV5-1,.
CASSFPGKGMNTEAFF,TGTGCCAGCAGCTTCCCGGGGAAAGGGATGAACACTGAAGCTTTCTTT,TRBJ1-1,.,TRBV7-9,.
CASSLAASGGAYEQFF,TGCGCCAGCAGCTTGGCGGCTAGCGGGGGGGCATATGAGCAGTTCTTC,TRBJ2-1,TRBD2,TRBV5-1,few
CASSSTDQPQHF,TGTGCCAGCAGTTCGACAGATCAGCCCCAGCATTTT,TRBJ1-5,.,TRBV12-3/TRBV12-4,.
CASSPKGRETQYF,TGTGCCAGCTCACCGAAGGGCCGGGAGACCCAGTACTTC,TRBJ2-5,.,TRBV18,.
CASSFGTSGGLYEQYF,TGTGCCAGCAGTTTCGGGACTAGCGGGGGGCTCTACGAGCAGTACTTC,TRBJ2-7,TRBD2,TRBV27,.
CAIRERGGQGATGELFF,TGTGCCATCCGTGAGCGGGGGGGACAGGGGGCCACCGGGGAGCTGTTTTTT,TRBJ2-2,TRBD1,TRBV10-3,once
CASRAGQEYTEAFF,TGTGCCAGCAGGGCGGGACAGGAGTACACTGAAGCTTTCTTT,TRBJ1-1,TRBD1,TRBV2,.
CAKAQQGNYGYTF,TGTGCCAAAGCTCAACAGGGAAACTATGGCTACACCTTC,TRBJ1-2,.,TRBV10-3,.
CASSIGPSEAFF,TGTGCCAGTAGTATTGGCCCATCTGAAGCTTTCTTT,TRBJ1-1,.,TRBV19,.
CASSLQEGGETQYF,TGTGCCAGCAGCTTGCAGGAGGGCGGGGAGACCCAGTACTTC,TRBJ2-5,.,TRBV5-4,.
CASRTRQGGQPQHF,TGTGCCAGTAGGACGAGACAGGGCGGTCAGCCCCAGCATTTT,TRBJ1-5,TRBD1,TRBV19,.
CAWSPPRLPNYGYTF,TGTGCCTGGAGTCCCCCGAGACTTCCTAACTATGGCTACACCTTC,TRBJ1-2,.,TRBV30,.
CASSYSRASYNEQFF,TGTGCCAGCAGTTACTCCCGGGCATCCTACAATGAGCAGTTCTTC,TRBJ2-1,.,TRBV6-5,.
CASSEALRDQPQHF,TGTGCCAGCAGTGAAGCGCTGAGGGATCAGCCCCAGCATTTT,TRBJ1-5,.,TRBV2,.
CASRVRAWENTEAFF,TGTGCCAGTAGGGTAAGGGCTTGGGAGAACACTGAAGCTTTCTTT,TRBJ1-1,.,TRBV19,.
CASRLRTASYGYTF,TGTGCCAGTAGACTACGGACAGCCTCCTATGGCTACACCTTC,TRBJ1-2,.,TRBV19,.
CASSYVAFNYGYTF,TGTGCCAGCAGTTACGTGGCGTTTAACTATGGCTACACCTTC,TRBJ1-2,.,TRBV6-6,.
CASSPKETQYF,TGTGCCAGCAGCCCAAAAGAGACCCAGTACTTC,TRBJ2-5,.,TRBV12-3/TRBV12-4,once
CARPRVAGFNTGELFF,TGCGCCAGACCTCGGGTAGCGGGGTTTAACACCGGGGAGCTGTTTTTT,TRBJ2-2,TRBD2,TRBV10-2,.
CASSLGTGVSGNTIYF,TGTGCCAGCAGCTTGGGGACAGGGGTCTCTGGAAACACCATATATTTT,TRBJ1-3,TRBD1,TRBV13,.
CASRIKNTEAFF,TGTGCCAGCAGGATCAAAAACACTGAAGCTTTCTTT,TRBJ1-1,.,TRBV7-2,.
CAISGTAEAFF,TGTGCCATCAGTGGGACAGCTGAAGCTTTCTTT,TRBJ1-1,.,TRBV10-3,.
CASSEQGNNQPQHF,TGTGCCAGCAGTGAACAGGGAAACAATCAGCCCCAGCATTTT,TRBJ1-5,.,TRBV27,once
CASSPDRDYGYTF,TGTGCCAGCAGCCCGGACAGGGACTATGGCTACACCTTC,TRBJ1-2,TRBD1,TRBV4-2,.
CASSSTGYDGYTF,TGCGCCAGCAGCTCGACAGGGTATGATGGCTACACCTTC,TRBJ1-2,TRBD1,TRBV5-1,.
CASSQSGGARETQYF,TGTGCCAGCAGCCAAAGCGGGGGGGCCCGGGAGACCCAGTACTTC,TRBJ2-5,TRBD2,TRBV3-1/TRBV3-2,.
CASSGGLFNTDTQYF,TGTGCCAGCAGTGGGGGACTTTTTAACACAGATACGCAGTATTTT,TRBJ2-3,.,TRBV25-1,.
CASSSRGRGTGELFF,TGCGCCAGCAGCTCGAGGGGGCGTGGTACCGGGGAGCTGTTTTTT,TRBJ2-2,TRBD1,TRBV5-1,.
CASSSGMYGYTF,TGCGCCAGCAGCTCAGGGATGTATGGCTACACCTTC,TRBJ1-2,.,TRBV5-1,.